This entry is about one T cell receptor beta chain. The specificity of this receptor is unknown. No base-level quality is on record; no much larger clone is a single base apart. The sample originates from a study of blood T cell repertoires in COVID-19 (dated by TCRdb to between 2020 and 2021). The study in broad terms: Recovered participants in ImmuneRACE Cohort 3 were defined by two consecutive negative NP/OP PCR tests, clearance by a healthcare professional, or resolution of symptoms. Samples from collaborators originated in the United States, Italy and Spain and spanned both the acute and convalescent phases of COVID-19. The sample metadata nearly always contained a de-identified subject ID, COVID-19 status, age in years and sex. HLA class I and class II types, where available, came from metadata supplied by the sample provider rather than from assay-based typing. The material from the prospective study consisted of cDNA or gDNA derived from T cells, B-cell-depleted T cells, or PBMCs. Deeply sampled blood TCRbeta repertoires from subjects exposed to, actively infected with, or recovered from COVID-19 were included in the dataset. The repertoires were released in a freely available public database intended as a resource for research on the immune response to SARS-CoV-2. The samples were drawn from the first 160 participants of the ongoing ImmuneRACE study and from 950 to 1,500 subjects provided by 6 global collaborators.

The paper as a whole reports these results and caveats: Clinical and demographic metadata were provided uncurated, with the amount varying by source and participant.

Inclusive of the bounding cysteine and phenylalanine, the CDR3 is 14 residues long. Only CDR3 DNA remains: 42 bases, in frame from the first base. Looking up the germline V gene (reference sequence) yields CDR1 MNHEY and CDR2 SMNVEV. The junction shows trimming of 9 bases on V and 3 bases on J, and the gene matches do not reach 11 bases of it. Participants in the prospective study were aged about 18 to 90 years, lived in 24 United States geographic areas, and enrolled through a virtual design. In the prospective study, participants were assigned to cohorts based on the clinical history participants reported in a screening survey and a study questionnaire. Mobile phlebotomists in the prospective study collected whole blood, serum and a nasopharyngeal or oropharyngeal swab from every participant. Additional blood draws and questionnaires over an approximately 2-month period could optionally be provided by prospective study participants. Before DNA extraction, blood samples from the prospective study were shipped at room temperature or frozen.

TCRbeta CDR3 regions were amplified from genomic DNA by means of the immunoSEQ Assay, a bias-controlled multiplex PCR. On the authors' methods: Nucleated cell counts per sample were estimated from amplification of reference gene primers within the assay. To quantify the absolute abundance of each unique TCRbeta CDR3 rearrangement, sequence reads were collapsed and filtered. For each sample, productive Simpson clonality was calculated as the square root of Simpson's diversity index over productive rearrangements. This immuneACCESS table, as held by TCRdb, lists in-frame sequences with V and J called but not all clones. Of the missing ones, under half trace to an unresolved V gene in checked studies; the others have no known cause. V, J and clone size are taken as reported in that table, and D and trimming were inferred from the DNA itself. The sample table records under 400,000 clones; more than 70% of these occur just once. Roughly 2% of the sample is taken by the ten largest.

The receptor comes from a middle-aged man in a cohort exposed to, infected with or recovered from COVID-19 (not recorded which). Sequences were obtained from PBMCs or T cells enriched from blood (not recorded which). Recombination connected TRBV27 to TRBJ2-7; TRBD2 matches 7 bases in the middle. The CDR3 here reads CASRRGRESYEQYF. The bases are TGTGCCAGTCGACGTGGGCGGGAGAGCTACGAGCAGTACTTC.